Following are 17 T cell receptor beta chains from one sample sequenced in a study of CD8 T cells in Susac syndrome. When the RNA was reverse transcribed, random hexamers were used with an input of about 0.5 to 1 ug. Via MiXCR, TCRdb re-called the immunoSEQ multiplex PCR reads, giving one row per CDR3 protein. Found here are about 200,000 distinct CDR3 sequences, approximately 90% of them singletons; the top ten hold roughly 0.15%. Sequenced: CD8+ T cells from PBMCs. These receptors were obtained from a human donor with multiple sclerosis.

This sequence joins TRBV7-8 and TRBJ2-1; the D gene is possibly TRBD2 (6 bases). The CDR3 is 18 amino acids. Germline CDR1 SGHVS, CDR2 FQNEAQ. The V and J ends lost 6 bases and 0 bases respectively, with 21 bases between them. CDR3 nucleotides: TGTGCCAGCAGTCACGTAACTTGGGGGGAAAGCTCCTACAATGAGCAGTTCTTC. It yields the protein CASSHVTWGESSYNEQFF. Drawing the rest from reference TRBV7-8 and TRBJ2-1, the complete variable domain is GAGVSQSPRYKVAKRGQDVALRCDPISGHVSLFWYQQALGQGPEFLTYFQNEAQLDKSGLPSDRFFAERPEGSVSTLKIQRTQQEDSAVYLCASSHVTWGESSYNEQFFGPGTRLTVL.

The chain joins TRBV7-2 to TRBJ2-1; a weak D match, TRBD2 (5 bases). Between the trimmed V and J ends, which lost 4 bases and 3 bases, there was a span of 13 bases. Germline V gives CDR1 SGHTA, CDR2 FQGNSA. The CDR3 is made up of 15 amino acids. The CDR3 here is CASSSLRGGYNEQFF. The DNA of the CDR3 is TGTGCCAGCAGCTCCCTGCGTGGAGGCTACAATGAGCAGTTCTTC.

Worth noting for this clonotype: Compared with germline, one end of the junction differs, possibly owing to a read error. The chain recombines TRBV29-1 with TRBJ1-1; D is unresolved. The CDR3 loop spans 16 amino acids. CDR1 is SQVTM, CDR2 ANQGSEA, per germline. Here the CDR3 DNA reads TGCAGCGTTCTAGGTGTAACTTGGGAGCAGAACACTGAAGTTTTCTTT. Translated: CSVLGVTWEQNTEVFF.

CDR3 amino acids: CASSPTSGSSYNEQFF. Here the CDR3 DNA reads TGTGCCAGTAGTCCGACTAGCGGGAGTTCCTACAATGAGCAGTTCTTC. V usage is TRBV19 and J usage is TRBJ2-1; 12 bases match TRBD2. The CDR3 is 16 residues long. Per the germline V gene, CDR1 is LNHDA and CDR2 is SQIVND (reference sequence). V lost 5 bases and J lost 1; bases outside the gene matches: 3.

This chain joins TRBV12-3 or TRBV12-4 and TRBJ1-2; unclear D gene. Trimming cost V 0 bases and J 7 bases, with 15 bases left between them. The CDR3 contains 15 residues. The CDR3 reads CASSLAAGVPGGYTF. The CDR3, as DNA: TGTGCCAGCAGTTTAGCCGCGGGTGTGCCGGGTGGCTACACCTTC.

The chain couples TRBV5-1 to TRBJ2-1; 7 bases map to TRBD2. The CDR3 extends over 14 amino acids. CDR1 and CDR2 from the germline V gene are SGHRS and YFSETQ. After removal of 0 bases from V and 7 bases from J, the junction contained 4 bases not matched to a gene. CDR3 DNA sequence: TGCGCCAGCAGCTTGGCCAGCGGGGTAAATGAGCAGTTCTTC. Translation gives CASSLASGVNEQFF.

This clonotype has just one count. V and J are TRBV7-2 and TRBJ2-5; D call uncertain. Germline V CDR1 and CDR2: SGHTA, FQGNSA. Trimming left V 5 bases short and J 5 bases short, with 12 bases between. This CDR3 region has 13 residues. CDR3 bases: TGTGCCAGCAGCCCCCACTTACGTGAGACCCAGTACTTC. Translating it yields CASSPHLRETQYF.

CDR3 in amino acids: CSARDPTSGTDTQYF. CDR3 sequence (DNA): TGCAGTGCTAGAGATCCGACTAGCGGCACAGATACGCAGTATTTT. The chain recombines TRBV20-1 with TRBJ2-3; 8 nucleotides line up with TRBD2. CDR3 length equals 15 residues. Unmatched junction bases numbered 3, after V lost 0 bases and J lost 1 base. Germline CDR1 DFQATT, CDR2 SNEGSKA (reference sequence).

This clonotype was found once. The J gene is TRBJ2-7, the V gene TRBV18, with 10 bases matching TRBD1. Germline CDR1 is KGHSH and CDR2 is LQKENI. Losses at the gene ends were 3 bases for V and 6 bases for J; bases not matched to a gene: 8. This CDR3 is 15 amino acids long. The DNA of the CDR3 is TGTGCCAGCTCACCCCTGGGACAGGGGTCGGCCGAGCAGTACTTC. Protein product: CASSPLGQGSAEQYF. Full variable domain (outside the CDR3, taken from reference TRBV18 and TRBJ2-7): NAGVMQNPRHLVRRRGQEARLRCSPMKGHSHVYWYRQLPEEGLKFMVYLQKENIIDESGMPKERFSAEFPKEGPSILRIQQVVRGDSAAYFCASSPLGQGSAEQYFGPGTRLTVT.

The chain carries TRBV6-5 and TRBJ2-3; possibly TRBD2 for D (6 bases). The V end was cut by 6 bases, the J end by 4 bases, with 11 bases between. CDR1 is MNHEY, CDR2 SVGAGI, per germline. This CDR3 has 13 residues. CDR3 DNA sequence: TGTGCCAGCAGCCCGACTAGTCCAGATACGCAGTATTTT. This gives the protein CASSPTSPDTQYF.

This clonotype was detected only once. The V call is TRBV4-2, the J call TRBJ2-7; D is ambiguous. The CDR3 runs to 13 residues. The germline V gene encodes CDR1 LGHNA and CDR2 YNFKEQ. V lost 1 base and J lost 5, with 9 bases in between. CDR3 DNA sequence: TGTGCCAGCAGCCAAGGTCTGGAGCACGAGCAGTACTTC. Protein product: CASSQGLEHEQYF.

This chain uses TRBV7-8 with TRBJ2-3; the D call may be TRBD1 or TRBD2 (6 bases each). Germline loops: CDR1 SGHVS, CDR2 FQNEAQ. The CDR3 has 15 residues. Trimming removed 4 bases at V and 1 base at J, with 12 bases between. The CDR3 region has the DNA TGTGCCAGCAGCTGGGCCGGGGGCCGCACAGATACGCAGTATTTT. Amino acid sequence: CASSWAGGRTDTQYF.

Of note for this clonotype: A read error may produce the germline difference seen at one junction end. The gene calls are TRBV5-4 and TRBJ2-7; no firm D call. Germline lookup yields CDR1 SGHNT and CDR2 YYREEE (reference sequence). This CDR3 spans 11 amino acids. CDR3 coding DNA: TGTGCCGGCAGCTTAGGATACGAGCAGTACTTC. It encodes CAGSLGYEQYF. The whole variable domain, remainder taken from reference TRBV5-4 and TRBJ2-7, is ETGVTQSPTHLIKTRGQQVTLRCSSQSGHNTVSWYQQALGQGPQFIFQYYREEENGRGNFPPRFSGLQFPNYSSELNVNALELDDSALYLCAGSLGYEQYFGPGTRLTVT.

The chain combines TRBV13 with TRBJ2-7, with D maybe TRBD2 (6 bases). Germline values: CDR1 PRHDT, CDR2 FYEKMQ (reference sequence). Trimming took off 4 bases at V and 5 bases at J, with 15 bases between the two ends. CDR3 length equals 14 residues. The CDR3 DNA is TGTGCCAGCAGCTCCGGGAGAGGGGAGAACGAGCAGTACTTC. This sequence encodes CASSSGRGENEQYF.

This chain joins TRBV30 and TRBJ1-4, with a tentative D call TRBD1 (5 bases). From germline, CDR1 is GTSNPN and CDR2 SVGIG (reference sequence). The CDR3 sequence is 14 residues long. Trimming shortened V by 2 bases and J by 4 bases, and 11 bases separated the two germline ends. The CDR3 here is CAWSMTGGNEKLFF. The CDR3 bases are TGTGCCTGGAGTATGACGGGGGGTAATGAAAAACTGTTTTTT.

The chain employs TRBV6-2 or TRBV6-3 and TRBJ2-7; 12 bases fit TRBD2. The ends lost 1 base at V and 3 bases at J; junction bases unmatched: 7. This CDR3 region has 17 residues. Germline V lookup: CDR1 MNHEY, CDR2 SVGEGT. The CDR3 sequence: CASSYYRTSGVLYEQYF. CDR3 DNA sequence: TGTGCCAGCAGTTACTACCGGACTAGCGGGGTCCTCTACGAGCAGTACTTC.

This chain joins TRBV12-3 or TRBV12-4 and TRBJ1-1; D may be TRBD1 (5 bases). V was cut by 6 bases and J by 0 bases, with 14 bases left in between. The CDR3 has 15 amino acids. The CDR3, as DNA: TGTGCCAGCAGAATTTCGGCAGGGATGAACACTGAAGCTTTCTTT. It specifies CASRISAGMNTEAFF.